This T cell receptor beta chain is from a study of identifying expanded T cells in peripheral blood (dated by TCRdb to between 2017 and 2020). Regarding the study in general: Separate aliquots of the same genomic DNA pool were sequenced to produce technical replicates, and four replicates were compared in pairs. Overall results and qualifications from the work: The binomial model flagged approximately 1.2 differentially abundant clones between technical replicates, compared with about 17 over around 2 weeks and 19 over approximately four weeks. The authors expected biological variance in healthy repertoires might increase further over much longer intervals such as months to years. For all healthy donors, the variance in clone template counts between two-week samples rose significantly as total template count increased. Both the number of clones called differentially abundant and the false-positive rate were significantly reduced by the beta-binomial model across all healthy-donor time intervals.

About this clone itself: There is no known antigen for this receptor. Per-nucleotide qualities are absent, and no much larger clonotype sits a single base away.

TCRbeta CDR3 regions were profiled by bias-controlled multiplex PCR amplification of genomic DNA with the immunoSEQ Assay. On the study's bioinformatics: To quantify the absolute abundance of each unique TCRbeta CDR3 region, the sequences were collapsed and filtered. Two models were used to test differential abundance: a binomial model (Fisher-equivalent) and a beta-binomial model that adds time-dependent variance fitted from healthy donors. Any clone with fewer than 5 combined templates was excluded, and a clone was called differentially abundant if its Benjamini-Hochberg FDR was below 0.01. Using the form v = (b*log(k)+a)^2, the beta-binomial variance was modeled as a function of the total template count across the two samples. TCRdb took this table from immuneACCESS and kept in-frame rearrangements with V and J called. Such tables lack part of the clones; where checked against another copy, unresolved V genes explain under half of the gap, and the rest is unexplained. The D gene and trimming were derived from the DNA, and the V and J assignments and clone size from that table. This sample gives approximately 110,000 clones in total; roughly 90% of them show up just once. About a sixth of the sample lies in the top ten.

During the collection period, no immune events, such as infections, were documented for the healthy donors. Healthy-donor blood repertoires served as a training cohort to calibrate time-dependent variance in a beta-binomial model of T-cell clone differential abundance. The training cohort was composed of some ten healthy donors, 3 female and 7 male. On average the donors were around 41 years old, and their ages spanned about 25 to 64 years. Whole blood was collected from each healthy donor at three time points spaced 2 to 3 weeks apart and obtained from a commercial supplier. Genomic DNA was extracted from unsorted whole blood for immunosequencing. This sequence was found in a person aged 18-70 years in good health. Sequenced input: blood.

The sequence in DNA is TGTGCCAGCAGCTTGGGGGCCGCCGGGACACCGGTCCTCAGCTATGGCTACACCTTC. This gives the protein CASSLGAAGTPVLSYGYTF. The chain is assembled from TRBV5-4 and TRBJ1-2; a tentative D call is TRBD1 (6 bases match). Trimming removed 0 bases from V and 4 bases from J, leaving 25 bases between the germline ends. Based on the germline V gene (reference sequence), the CDR1 and CDR2 sequences are SGHNT and YYREEE. From the cysteine through the phenylalanine, the CDR3 covers 19 amino acids. The entry retains the CDR3 DNA only, 57 bases that are in frame from base 1.